The present T cell receptor beta chain was sequenced within a study of shared clonotypes between healthy human individuals. Findings and limits, study-wide: A few donors had 4% to 5% of their naive CD4 clonotypes in common.

Sequencing used immunoSEQ multiplex PCR; TCRdb keeps in-frame clones, though not all of them. This sample has around 2.1 million clones, with more than 85% found just once. The naive CD8 population came from CD45RO-negative cells selected for CCR7, without terminally differentiated effector memory CD45RA+ cells. A word on this clone: Its antigen remains unknown.

The CDR3 has 13 residues. In germline, CDR1 is SQVTM, CDR2 ANQGSEA. Sequencing was performed on naive CD8+ T cells from PBMCs. The origin of this receptor is a man aged 18 to 35 in good health. Some clones in this sample may be carry-over from other donors' samples. The chain joins TRBV29-1 to TRBJ2-5; D assignment may be TRBD1 or TRBD2 (6 bases each). The DNA end lines up better with TRBJ2-7; the J call may be wrong. CDR3 loop: CSVGPGGTYEQYF. CDR3 in DNA: TGCAGCGTTGGACCCGGGGGCACCTACGAGCAGTACTTC.